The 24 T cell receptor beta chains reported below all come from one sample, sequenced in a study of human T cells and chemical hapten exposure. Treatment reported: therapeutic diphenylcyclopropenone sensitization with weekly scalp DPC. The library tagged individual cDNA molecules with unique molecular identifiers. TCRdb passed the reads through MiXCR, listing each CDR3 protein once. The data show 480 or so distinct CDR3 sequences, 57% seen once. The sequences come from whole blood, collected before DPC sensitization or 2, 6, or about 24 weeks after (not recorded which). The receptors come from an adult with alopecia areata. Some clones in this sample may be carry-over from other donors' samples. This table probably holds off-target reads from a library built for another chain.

As DNA, the CDR3 is TGTGCCAGCAGCTTAGCCCCTGGAGGGGGTGGAGAAAAACTGTTTTTT. Its translation: CASSLAPGGGGEKLFF. V gene TRBV7-9 combines with J gene TRBJ1-4, with D possibly TRBD1 on 6 matching bases. This CDR3 has 16 residues. The V gene lost 0 bases and the J gene lost 8 bases, with 16 bases spanning the gap. Germline V gene lookup returns CDR1 SEHNR and CDR2 FQNEAQ (reference sequence).

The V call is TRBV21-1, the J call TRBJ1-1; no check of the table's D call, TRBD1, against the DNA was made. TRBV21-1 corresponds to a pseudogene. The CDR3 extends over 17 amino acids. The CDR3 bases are TGTGCCAGCAGCAAAGGGGGGCCGGGACAAATGAACACTGAAGCTTTCTTT. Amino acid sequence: CASSKGGPGQMNTEAFF.

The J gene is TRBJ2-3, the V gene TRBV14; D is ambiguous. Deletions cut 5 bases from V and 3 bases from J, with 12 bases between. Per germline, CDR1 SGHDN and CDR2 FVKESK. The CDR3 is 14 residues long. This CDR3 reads CASSYLLGTDTQYF. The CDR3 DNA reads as TGTGCCAGCAGCTATTTATTAGGGACAGATACGCAGTATTTT.

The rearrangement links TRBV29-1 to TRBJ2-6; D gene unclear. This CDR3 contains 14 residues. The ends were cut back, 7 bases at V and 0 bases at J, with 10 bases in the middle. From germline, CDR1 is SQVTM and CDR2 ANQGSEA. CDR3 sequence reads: CSAYPRSGANVLTF. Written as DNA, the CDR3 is TGCAGCGCTTATCCCCGCTCTGGGGCCAACGTCCTGACTTTC.

CDR3 bases: TGCAGCTCGTCGACAGGAATGAACACTGAAGCTTTCTTT. Translation gives CSSSTGMNTEAFF. This chain connects TRBV29-1 to TRBJ1-1; D perhaps matches TRBD1 (6 bases). The CDR3 has 13 amino acids. Germline-derived CDR1 and CDR2 are SQVTM and ANQGSEA. V lost 8 bases to trimming and J lost 0 bases, with 13 bases between them.

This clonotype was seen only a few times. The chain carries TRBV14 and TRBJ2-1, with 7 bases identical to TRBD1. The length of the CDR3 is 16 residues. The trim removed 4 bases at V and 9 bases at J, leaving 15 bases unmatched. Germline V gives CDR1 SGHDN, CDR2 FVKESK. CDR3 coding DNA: TGTGCCAGCAGCCGCCTTAGAGGGGGCCCACCGGGTGAGCAGTTCTTC. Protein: CASSRLRGGPPGEQFF. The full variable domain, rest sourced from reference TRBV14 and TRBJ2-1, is EAGVTQFPSHSVIEKGQTVTLRCDPISGHDNLYWYRRVMGKEIKFLLHFVKESKQDESGMPNNRFLAERTGGTYSTLKVQPAELEDSGVYFCASSRLRGGPPGEQFFGPGTRLTVL.

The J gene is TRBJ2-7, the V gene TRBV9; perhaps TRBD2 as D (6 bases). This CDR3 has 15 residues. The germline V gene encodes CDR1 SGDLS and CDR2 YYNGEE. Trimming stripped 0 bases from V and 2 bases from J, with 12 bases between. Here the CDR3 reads CASSVGPAGPYEQYF. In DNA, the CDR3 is TGTGCCAGCAGCGTAGGCCCAGCGGGCCCCTACGAGCAGTACTTC.

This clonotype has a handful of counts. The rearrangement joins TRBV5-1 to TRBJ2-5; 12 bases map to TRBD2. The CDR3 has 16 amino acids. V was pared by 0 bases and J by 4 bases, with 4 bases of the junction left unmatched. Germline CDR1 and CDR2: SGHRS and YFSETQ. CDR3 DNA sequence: TGCGCCAGCAGCTTGGGACTAGCGGGAGCGCGAGAGACCCAGTACTTC. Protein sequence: CASSLGLAGARETQYF.

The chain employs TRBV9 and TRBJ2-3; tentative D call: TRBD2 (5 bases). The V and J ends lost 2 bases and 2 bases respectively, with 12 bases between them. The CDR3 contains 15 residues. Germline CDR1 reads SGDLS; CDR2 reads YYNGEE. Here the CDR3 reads CASSVEDFLTDTQYF. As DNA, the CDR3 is TGTGCCAGCAGCGTCGAGGACTTCCTCACAGATACGCAGTATTTT. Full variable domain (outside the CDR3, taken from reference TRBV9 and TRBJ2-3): DSGVTQTPKHLITATGQRVTLRCSPRSGDLSVYWYQQSLDQGLQFLIQYYNGEERAKGNILERFSAQQFPDLHSELNLSSLELGDSALYFCASSVEDFLTDTQYFGPGTRLTVL.

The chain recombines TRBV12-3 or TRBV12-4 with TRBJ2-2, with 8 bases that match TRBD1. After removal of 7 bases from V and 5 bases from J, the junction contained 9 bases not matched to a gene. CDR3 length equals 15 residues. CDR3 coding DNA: TGTGCCAGCACCGATGACAGGGGTGCAACCGGGGAGCTGTTTTTT. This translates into CASTDDRGATGELFF.

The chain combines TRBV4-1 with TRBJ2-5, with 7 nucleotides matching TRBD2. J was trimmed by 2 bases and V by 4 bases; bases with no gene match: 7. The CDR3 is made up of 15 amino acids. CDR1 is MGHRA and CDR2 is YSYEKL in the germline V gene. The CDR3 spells CASSRDSGPQETQYF. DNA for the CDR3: TGCGCCAGCAGCCGGGATAGCGGGCCACAAGAGACCCAGTACTTC.

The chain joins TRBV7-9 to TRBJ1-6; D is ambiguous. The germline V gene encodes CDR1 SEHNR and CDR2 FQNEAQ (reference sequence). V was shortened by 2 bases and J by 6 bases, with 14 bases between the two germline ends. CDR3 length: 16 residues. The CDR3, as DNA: TGTGCCAGCAGCTTAACAGTGAAGGGAGGTAATTCACCCCTCCACTTT. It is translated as CASSLTVKGGNSPLHF.

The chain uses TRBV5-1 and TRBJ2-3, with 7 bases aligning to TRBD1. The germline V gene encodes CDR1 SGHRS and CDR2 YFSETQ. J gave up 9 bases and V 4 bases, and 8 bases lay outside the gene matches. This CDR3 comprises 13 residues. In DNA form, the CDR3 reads TGCGCCAGCAGCCCCCGGGGACAGCTCACGCAGTATTTT. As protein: CASSPRGQLTQYF.

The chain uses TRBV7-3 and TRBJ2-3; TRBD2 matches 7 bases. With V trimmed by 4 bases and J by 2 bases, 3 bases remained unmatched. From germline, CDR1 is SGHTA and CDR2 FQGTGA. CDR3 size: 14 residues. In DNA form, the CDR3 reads TGTGCCAGCAGCTCAGCGGGACCCACAGATACGCAGTATTTT. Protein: CASSSAGPTDTQYF.

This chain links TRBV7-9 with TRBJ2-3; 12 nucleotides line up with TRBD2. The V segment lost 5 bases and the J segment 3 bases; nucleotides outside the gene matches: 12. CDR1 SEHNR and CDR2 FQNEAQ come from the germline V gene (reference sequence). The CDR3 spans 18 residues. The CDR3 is CASSLRTTSGGSTDTQYF. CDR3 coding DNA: TGTGCCAGCAGCCTCCGGACTACTAGCGGGGGGAGTACAGATACGCAGTATTTT.

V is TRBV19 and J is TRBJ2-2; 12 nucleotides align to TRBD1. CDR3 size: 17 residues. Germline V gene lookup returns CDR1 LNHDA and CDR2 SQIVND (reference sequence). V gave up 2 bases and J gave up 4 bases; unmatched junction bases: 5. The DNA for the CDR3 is TGTGCCAGTAGTATACATTGGGACAGGGGGCCCACCGGGGAGCTGTTTTTT. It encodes CASSIHWDRGPTGELFF.

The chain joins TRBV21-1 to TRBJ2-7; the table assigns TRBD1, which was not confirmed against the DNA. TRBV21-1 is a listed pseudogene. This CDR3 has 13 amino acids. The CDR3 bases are TGTGCCAGCAGCAGAACGTCGGGATACGAGCAGTACTTC. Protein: CASSRTSGYEQYF.

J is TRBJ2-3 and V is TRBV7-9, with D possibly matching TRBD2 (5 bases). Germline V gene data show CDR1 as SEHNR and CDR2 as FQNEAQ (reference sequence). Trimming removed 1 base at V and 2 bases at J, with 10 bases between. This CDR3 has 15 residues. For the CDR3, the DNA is TGTGCCAGCAGCTTAGGATCTAGCCCCACAGATACGCAGTATTTT. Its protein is CASSLGSSPTDTQYF.

The CDR3 spells CASSQSPAGARTDTQYF. CDR3 nucleotide sequence: TGTGCCAGCTCCCAATCCCCAGCGGGGGCCCGCACAGATACGCAGTATTTT. The chain joins TRBV18 to TRBJ2-3, with 8 bases lining up with TRBD2. Per the germline V gene, CDR1 is KGHSH and CDR2 is LQKENI. V shed 6 bases, J shed 1 base, and the junction held 12 bases outside the gene matches. The CDR3 spans 17 residues.

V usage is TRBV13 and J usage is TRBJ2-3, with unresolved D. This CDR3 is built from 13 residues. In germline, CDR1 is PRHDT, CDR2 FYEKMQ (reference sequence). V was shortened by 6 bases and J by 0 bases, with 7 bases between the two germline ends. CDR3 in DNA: TGTGCCAGCAGTTCCTCTAGCACAGATACGCAGTATTTT. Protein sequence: CASSSSSTDTQYF.

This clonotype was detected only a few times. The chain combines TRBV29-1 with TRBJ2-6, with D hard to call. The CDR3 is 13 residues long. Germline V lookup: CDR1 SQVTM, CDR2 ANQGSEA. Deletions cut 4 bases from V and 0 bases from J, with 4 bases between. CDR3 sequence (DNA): TGCAGCGTTGTTAACTCTGGGGCCAACGTCCTGACTTTC. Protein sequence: CSVVNSGANVLTF.

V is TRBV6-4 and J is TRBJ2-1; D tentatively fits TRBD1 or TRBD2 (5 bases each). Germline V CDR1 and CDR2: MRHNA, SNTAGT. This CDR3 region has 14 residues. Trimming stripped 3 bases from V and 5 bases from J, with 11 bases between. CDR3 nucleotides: TGTGCCAGCAGTGAGGGGGAGCCACACAATGAGCAGTTCTTC. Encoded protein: CASSEGEPHNEQFF.

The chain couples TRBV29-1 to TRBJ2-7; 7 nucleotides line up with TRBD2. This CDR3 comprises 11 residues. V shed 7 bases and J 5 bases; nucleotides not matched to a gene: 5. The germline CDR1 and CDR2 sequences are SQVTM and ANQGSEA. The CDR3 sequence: CSAERGNEQYF. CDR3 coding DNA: TGCAGCGCCGAGCGGGGTAACGAGCAGTACTTC.

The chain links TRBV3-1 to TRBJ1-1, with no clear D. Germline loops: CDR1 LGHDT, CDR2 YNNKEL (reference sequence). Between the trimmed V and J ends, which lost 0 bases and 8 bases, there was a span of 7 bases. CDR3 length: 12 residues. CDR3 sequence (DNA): TGTGCCAGCAGCCAAGATCGGGTGGAAGCTTTCTTT. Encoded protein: CASSQDRVEAFF.